This T cell receptor (beta chain) stems from a study of T cells expressing NK-cell markers. About the research overall: The authors sequenced eight donors, of whom seven were HCMV-seropositive and one was seronegative.

The CDR3 loop spans 15 amino acids. Germline lookup yields CDR1 KGHSH and CDR2 LQKENI. TCRdb re-called the 5' RACE reads and catalogs CDR3 proteins one per entry, DNA excluded. The clone table shows a few hundred thousand distinct CDR3 sequences, with the ten largest holding roughly 5.2%. The receptor was isolated from a man between 18 and 69 years old in good health. Material for sequencing was blood T cells: a sorted CD56 or NKG2C T cell subset, CD4+ or CD8+ T cells, or bulk PBMC T cells (not recorded which). The genes are TRBV18 and TRBJ1-5; there is no DNA to check the TCRdb D call of TRBD1. CDR3 sequence reads: CASSQGTGSLAAQHF.